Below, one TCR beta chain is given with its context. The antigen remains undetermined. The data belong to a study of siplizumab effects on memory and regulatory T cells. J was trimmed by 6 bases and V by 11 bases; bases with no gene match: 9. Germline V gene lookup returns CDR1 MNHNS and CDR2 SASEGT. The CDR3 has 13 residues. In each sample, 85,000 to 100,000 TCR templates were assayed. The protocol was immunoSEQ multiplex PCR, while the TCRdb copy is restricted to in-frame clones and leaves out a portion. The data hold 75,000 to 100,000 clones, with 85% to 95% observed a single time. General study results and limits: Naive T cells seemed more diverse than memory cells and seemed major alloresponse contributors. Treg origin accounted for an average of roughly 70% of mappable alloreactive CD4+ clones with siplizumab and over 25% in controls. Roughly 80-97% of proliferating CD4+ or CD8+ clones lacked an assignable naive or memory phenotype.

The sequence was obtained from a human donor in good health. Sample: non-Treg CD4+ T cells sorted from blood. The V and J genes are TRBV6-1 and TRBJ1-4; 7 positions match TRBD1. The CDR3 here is CAGAYRGDEKLFF. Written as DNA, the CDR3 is TGTGCCGGAGCGTACAGGGGAGATGAAAAACTGTTTTTT.